This T cell receptor beta chain was captured in a study of cytomegalovirus exposure and HLA in healthy donors. Study-level points and caveats: A previous analysis found most TCR beta V segments productive roughly 90% or roughly 30% of the time. Another analysis was done later, and it associated around 17,000 TCR beta sequences with HLA alleles at 0.05 false discovery rate. Roughly even sequencing depth across donors was the assumption behind the presence/absence analyses. One variant, a missense change in DCLRE1C, was linked in a later analysis to TCR beta V- and J-gene trimming.

The PCR contained 60 Vbeta and 13 Jbeta primers. Sequenced by immunoSEQ multiplex PCR; TCRdb stores in-frame clones only, minus some. The sample gives under 100,000 clones, over 60% of which show up once; roughly 8.3% is in the top ten. Details on this clone: The antigen is undetermined. Other DNA sequences in this sample translate to the same CDR3.

Deletions cut 6 bases from V and 7 bases from J, with 12 bases between. This CDR3 has 12 amino acids. Germline lookup yields CDR1 LNHDA and CDR2 SQIVND (reference sequence). The rearrangement uses TRBV19 and TRBJ1-2; D might be TRBD1 (5 bases). This TCR was sampled from a human donor in good health. The source material was PBMCs. In DNA form, the CDR3 reads TGTGCCAGTAGCCCCGGCGGGGGTGGCTACACCTTC. Amino acid sequence: CASSPGGGGYTF.